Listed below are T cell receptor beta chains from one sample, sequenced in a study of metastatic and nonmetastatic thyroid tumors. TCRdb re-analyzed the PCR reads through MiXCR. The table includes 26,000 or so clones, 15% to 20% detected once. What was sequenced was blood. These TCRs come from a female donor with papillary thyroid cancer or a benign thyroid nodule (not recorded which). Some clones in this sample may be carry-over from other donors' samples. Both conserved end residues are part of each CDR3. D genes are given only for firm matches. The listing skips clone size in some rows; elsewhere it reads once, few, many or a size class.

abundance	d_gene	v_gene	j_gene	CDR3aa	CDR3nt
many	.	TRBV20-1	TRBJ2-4	CSARPLAKNIQYF	TGCAGTGCTAGACCCTTAGCCAAAAACATTCAGTACTTC
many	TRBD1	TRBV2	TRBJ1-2	CASTRDRGANYGYTF	TGTGCCAGCACCCGGGACAGGGGTGCTAACTATGGCTACACCTTC
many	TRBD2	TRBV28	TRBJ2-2	CASSFEAGGSGELFF	TGTGCCAGCAGTTTCGAAGCGGGAGGTTCCGGGGAGCTGTTTTTT
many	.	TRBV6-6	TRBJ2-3	CASSYGDGGADTQYF	TGTGCCAGCAGTTACGGGGACGGAGGGGCGGATACGCAGTATTTT
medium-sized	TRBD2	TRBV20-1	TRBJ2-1	CSARDLASGNSNEQFF	TGCAGTGCTAGAGATCTTGCTAGCGGGAATTCCAATGAGCAGTTCTTC
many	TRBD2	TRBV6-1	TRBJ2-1	CASSQGLAGYNEQFF	TGTGCCAGCAGTCAGGGACTAGCGGGATACAATGAGCAGTTCTTC
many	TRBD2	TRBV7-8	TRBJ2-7	CASSASTGTSVYEQYF	TGTGCCAGCAGCGCTTCTACCGGGACTAGCGTGTACGAGCAGTACTTC
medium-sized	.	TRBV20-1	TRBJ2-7	CSARSLVGVHEQYF	TGCAGTGCTAGATCCCTAGTGGGAGTCCACGAGCAGTACTTC
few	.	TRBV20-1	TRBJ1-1	CSARVNTEAFF	TGCAGTGCTAGGGTGAACACTGAAGCTTTCTTT
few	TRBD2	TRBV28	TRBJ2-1	CASSSQLAVSYNEQFF	TGTGCCAGCAGTTCGCAACTAGCGGTCTCCTATAATGAGCAGTTCTTC
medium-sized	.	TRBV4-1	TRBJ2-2	CASSLPGSNTGELFF	TGCGCCAGCAGCCTCCCGGGGTCGAACACCGGGGAGCTGTTTTTT
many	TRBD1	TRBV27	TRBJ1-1	CASSLSRGLNTEAFF	TGTGCCAGCAGTTTAAGCAGGGGGCTAAACACTGAAGCTTTCTTT
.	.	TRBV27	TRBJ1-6	CASSSLDSPLHF	TGTGCCAGCAGCTCCCTTGATTCACCCCTCCACTTT
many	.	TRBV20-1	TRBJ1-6	CSARDGGWPLHF	TGCAGTGCTAGAGACGGAGGGTGGCCCCTCCACTTT
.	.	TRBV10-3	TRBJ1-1	CAVRPPDDEAFF	TGTGCCGTCAGGCCCCCAGACGATGAAGCTTTCTTT
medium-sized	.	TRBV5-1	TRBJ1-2	CASRDEPGIPNYGYTF	TGCGCCAGCAGAGACGAACCCGGGATCCCTAACTATGGCTACACCTTC
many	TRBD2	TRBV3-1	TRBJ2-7	CASSRQGTSGPYEQYF	TGTGCCAGCAGCAGACAAGGGACTAGCGGACCCTACGAGCAGTACTTC
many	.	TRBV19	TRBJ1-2	CASSISNRENGYTF	TGTGCCAGTAGTATATCGAACAGGGAAAATGGCTACACCTTC
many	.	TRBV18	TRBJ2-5	CASSLQETQYF	TGTGCCAGCTCCCTCCAAGAGACCCAGTACTTC
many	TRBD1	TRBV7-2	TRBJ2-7	CASALGDRRFEQYF	TGTGCCAGCGCCCTTGGGGACAGGCGTTTCGAGCAGTACTTC
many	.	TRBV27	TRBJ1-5	CASSLSAGLINQPQHF	TGTGCCAGCAGTTTATCGGCAGGTTTGATAAATCAGCCCCAGCATTTT
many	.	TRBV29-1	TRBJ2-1	CSPQIRDKNLQFF	TGCAGCCCCCAAATTCGGGACAAAAATCTCCAGTTCTTC
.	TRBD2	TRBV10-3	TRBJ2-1	CAISESGGSYNEQFF	TGTGCCATCAGTGAGTCGGGCGGGAGCTACAATGAGCAGTTCTTC
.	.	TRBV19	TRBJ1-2	CASSIGRAYYGYTF	TGTGCCAGTAGTATAGGCCGGGCTTACTATGGCTACACCTTC
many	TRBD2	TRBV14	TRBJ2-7	CASSHTGLAAYEQYF	TGTGCCAGCAGCCATACCGGACTAGCGGCTTACGAGCAGTACTTC
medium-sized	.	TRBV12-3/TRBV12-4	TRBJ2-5	CASSLQETQETQYF	TGTGCCAGCAGTTTGCAAGAAACGCAAGAGACCCAGTACTTC
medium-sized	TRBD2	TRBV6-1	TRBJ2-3	CATRDWGGDTQYF	TGTGCCACCAGGGACTGGGGGGGAGATACGCAGTATTTT
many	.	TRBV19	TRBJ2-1	CASSIGGLYEQFF	TGTGCCAGTAGTATCGGGGGTCTATATGAGCAGTTCTTC
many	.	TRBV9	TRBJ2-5	CASSTGAGLETQYF	TGTGCCAGCAGCACGGGGGCAGGGCTGGAGACCCAGTACTTC
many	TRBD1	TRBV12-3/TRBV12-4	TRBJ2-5	CASSRDRVNQETQYF	TGTGCCAGCAGCAGGGACAGGGTTAACCAAGAGACCCAGTACTTC
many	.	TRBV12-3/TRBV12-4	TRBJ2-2	CASSFLQGTWAGELFF	TGTGCCAGCAGTTTTCTTCAGGGGACCTGGGCCGGGGAGCTGTTTTTT
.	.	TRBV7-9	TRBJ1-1	CASSFPRGANTEAFF	TGTGCCAGCAGCTTCCCACGGGGAGCGAACACTGAAGCTTTCTTT
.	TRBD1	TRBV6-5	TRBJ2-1	CASSYQGAYNEQFF	TGTGCCAGCAGTTACCAGGGGGCCTACAATGAGCAGTTCTTC
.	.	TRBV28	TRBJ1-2	CASSLPSGDGYTF	TGTGCCAGCAGCTTACCTTCAGGGGATGGCTACACCTTC
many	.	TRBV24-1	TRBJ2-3	CATSGARDTDTQYF	TGTGCCACCAGTGGGGCTAGAGACACAGATACGCAGTATTTT
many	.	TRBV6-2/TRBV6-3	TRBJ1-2	CASSYQKYYGYTF	TGTGCCAGCAGTTATCAGAAATACTATGGCTACACCTTC
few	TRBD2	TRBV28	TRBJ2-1	CTSSSISLAGGNEQFF	TGTACCAGCAGTTCCATCAGCCTAGCGGGCGGAAATGAGCAGTTCTTC
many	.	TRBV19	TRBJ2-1	CASSPRPVSYNEQFF	TGTGCCAGTAGTCCCCGTCCAGTCTCCTACAATGAGCAGTTCTTC
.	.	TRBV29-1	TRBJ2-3	CSVSQGVTDTQYF	TGCAGCGTCTCACAGGGAGTCACAGATACGCAGTATTTT
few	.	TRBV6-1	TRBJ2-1	CASTTYNEQFF	TGTGCCTCCACAACCTACAATGAGCAGTTCTTC
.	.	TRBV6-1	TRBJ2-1	CASGGPLCEQFF	TGTGCCAGCGGCGGACCCCTGTGTGAGCAGTTCTTC
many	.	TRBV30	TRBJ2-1	CAWSVSQEQFF	TGTGCCTGGAGTGTAAGCCAAGAGCAGTTCTTC
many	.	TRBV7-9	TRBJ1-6	CASSLQSSPLHF	TGTGCCAGCAGCTTACAGTCATCACCCCTCCACTTT
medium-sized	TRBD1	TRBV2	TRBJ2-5	CASSGTGGGETQYF	TGTGCCAGCAGTGGGACAGGGGGCGGGGAGACCCAGTACTTC
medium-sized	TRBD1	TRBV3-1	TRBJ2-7	CASKRQGSYEQYF	TGTGCCAGCAAAAGACAGGGTTCCTACGAGCAGTACTTC
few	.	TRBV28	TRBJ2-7	CASSSGTGLTYEQYF	TGTGCCAGCAGTTCGGGTACAGGGTTAACCTACGAGCAGTACTTC
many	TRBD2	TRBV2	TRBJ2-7	CASRGTSGYYEQYF	TGTGCCAGCAGAGGGACTAGCGGCTACTACGAGCAGTACTTC
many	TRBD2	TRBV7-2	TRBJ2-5	CASSKGLALQETQYF	TGTGCCAGCAGCAAGGGACTAGCGCTACAAGAGACCCAGTACTTC
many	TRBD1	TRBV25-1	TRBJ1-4	CASSERTGDNEKLFF	TGTGCCAGCAGTGAACGGACAGGGGACAATGAAAAACTGTTTTTT
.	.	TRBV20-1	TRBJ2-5	CSAGRDIESWETQYF	TGCAGTGCTGGAAGAGATATTGAGTCATGGGAGACCCAGTACTTC
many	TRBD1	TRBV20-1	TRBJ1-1	CSAPPGQHAEAFF	TGCAGTGCCCCGCCGGGACAGCACGCTGAAGCTTTCTTT
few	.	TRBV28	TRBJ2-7	CASSITRGLLYEQYF	TGTGCCAGCAGTATCACCAGGGGTCTCCTCTACGAGCAGTACTTC
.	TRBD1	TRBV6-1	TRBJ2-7	CASSLAGGSYEQYF	TGTGCCAGCAGTTTGGCAGGGGGCTCCTACGAGCAGTACTTC
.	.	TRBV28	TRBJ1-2	CASSFGGDGYTF	TGTGCCAGCAGTTTTGGAGGGGACGGCTACACCTTC